The 25 T cell receptor beta chains presented below share a single source sample, sequenced in a study of blood T cell repertoires in COVID-19. Sequencing was performed with immunoSEQ multiplex PCR; in TCRdb, only in-frame clones are kept and a portion is missing. The sample has approximately 400,000 clones, roughly 90% seen once. Sample: PBMCs or T cells enriched from blood (not recorded which). These receptors were collected from a woman aged 40-49 years who had been exposed to COVID-19.

The chain has TRBV11-3 and TRBJ2-5; D is possibly TRBD2 (5 bases). V lost 7 bases to trimming and J lost 1 base, with 10 bases between them. The CDR3 is 13 amino acids. Germline lookup yields CDR1 SGHNT and CDR2 YENEEA. In DNA form, the CDR3 reads TGTGCCAGCATGACTACCATCCAAGAGACCCAGTACTTC. Translation gives CASMTTIQETQYF. Filled out from reference TRBV11-3 and TRBJ2-5, the complete variable domain reads EAGVVQSPRYKIIEKKQPVAFWCNPISGHNTLYWYLQNLGQGPELLIRYENEEAVDDSQLPKDRFSAERLKGVDSTLKIQPAELGDSAVYLCASMTTIQETQYFGPGTRLLVL.

The count of this clone is one. The chain uses TRBV20-1 and TRBJ1-2; 7 positions agree with TRBD1. Trimming took 4 bases from V and 8 from J; bases not matched to a gene: 4. CDR3 length equals 11 residues. Germline V gene sequence: CDR1 DFQATT, CDR2 SNEGSKA (reference sequence). CDR3: CSATTGAGYTF. In DNA, the CDR3 is TGCAGTGCTACCACAGGGGCCGGCTACACCTTC.

This clone has just one count. The chain carries TRBV20-1 and TRBJ1-5; D call uncertain. Trimming left V 3 bases short and J 1 base short, with 10 bases between. Germline V gives CDR1 DFQATT, CDR2 SNEGSKA (reference sequence). CDR3 length equals 14 residues. CDR3 amino acids: CSASSRWSNQPQHF. The CDR3 region has the DNA TGCAGTGCTAGTTCTAGGTGGAGCAATCAGCCCCAGCATTTT.

The chain is built from TRBV5-5 and TRBJ2-4; D unresolved. The germline V and J ends were trimmed by 4 bases and 5 bases, with 16 bases remaining between them. The CDR3 consists of 15 residues. Germline V CDR1 and CDR2: SGHKS, YYEKEE (reference sequence). CDR3 bases: TGTGCCAGCAGCCTGACGTCTGAGGCCCAAAACATTCAGTACTTC. Residues: CASSLTSEAQNIQYF.

This chain uses TRBV7-6 with TRBJ1-6; TRBD1 matches 7 bases. V was clipped by 5 bases and J by 3 bases; unmatched bases: 22. This CDR3 region has 21 residues. Germline loops: CDR1 SGHVS, CDR2 FNYEAQ. CDR3 sequence reads: CASSPIPPQGRGDFYNSPLHF. In nucleotides, the CDR3 is TGTGCCAGCAGCCCAATCCCACCGCAGGGCAGGGGGGATTTCTATAATTCACCCCTCCACTTT.

The chain joins TRBV9 to TRBJ2-3, with TRBD1 matching over 9 bases. V trimming: 6 bases; J trimming: 4 bases; junction bases outside the gene matches: 6. The CDR3 spans 14 residues. Germline-derived CDR1 and CDR2 are SGDLS and YYNGEE. CDR3 bases: TGTGCCAGCAACACCGGGACAGGGTCAGATACGCAGTATTTT. Protein product: CASNTGTGSDTQYF.

J is TRBJ1-4 and V is TRBV5-1; D call uncertain. V lost 0 bases to trimming and J lost 6 bases, with 6 bases between them. This CDR3 has 13 residues. Germline V gene lookup returns CDR1 SGHRS and CDR2 YFSETQ. In DNA form, the CDR3 reads TGCGCCAGCAGCTTGGGGCCAGATGAAAAACTGTTTTTT. This gives the protein CASSLGPDEKLFF.

The gene calls are TRBV11-1 and TRBJ1-4; D remains unclear. Germline V gene lookup returns CDR1 SGHAT and CDR2 FQDESV (reference sequence). CDR3 length: 13 amino acids. Trimming took 5 bases from V and 6 from J, leaving 10 bases between them. This CDR3 is CASSGRPDEKLFF. The CDR3, as DNA: TGTGCCAGCAGCGGGCGACCCGATGAAAAACTGTTTTTT. The complete variable domain, with remaining parts taken from reference TRBV11-1 and TRBJ1-4, reads EAEVAQSPRYKITEKSQAVAFWCDPISGHATLYWYRQILGQGPELLVQFQDESVVDDSQLPKDRFSAERLKGVDSTLKIQPAELGDSAMYLCASSGRPDEKLFFGSGTQLSVL.

V and J are TRBV3-1 (or the pseudogene TRBV3-2) and TRBJ2-1; 8 bases agree with TRBD1. Germline assignment: CDR1 LGHDT and CDR2 YNNKEL (reference sequence). This CDR3 is 14 amino acids long. The V gene end was trimmed by 7 bases and the J gene end by 8 bases; junction bases not matched to a gene: 10. CDR3 bases: TGTGCCAGCACCCACCTTGACAGGGGACATGAGCAGTTCTTC. This encodes CASTHLDRGHEQFF.

Note on this clone: This sample also contains other DNA sequences that code for the same CDR3. The J gene is TRBJ1-2, the V gene TRBV7-9, with 9 bases lining up with TRBD1. Per the germline V gene, CDR1 is SEHNR and CDR2 is FQNEAQ (reference sequence). After removal of 5 bases from V and 2 bases from J, the junction contained 3 bases not matched to a gene. This CDR3 is built from 14 residues. The CDR3 DNA reads TGTGCCAGCAGCCCCGGACAGGGGAACTATGGCTACACCTTC. This gives the protein CASSPGQGNYGYTF.

The gene calls are TRBV9 and TRBJ1-6, with D possibly TRBD1 on 6 matching bases. V shed 0 bases and J shed 8 bases, with 12 bases lying between them. The CDR3 is 15 amino acids. Germline V gives CDR1 SGDLS, CDR2 YYNGEE. The CDR3 DNA reads TGTGCCAGCAGCGTAGAGGGACAACGAGATTCACCCCTCCACTTT. Translating gives CASSVEGQRDSPLHF. The variable domain in full, with the rest retrieved from reference TRBV9 and TRBJ1-6, is DSGVTQTPKHLITATGQRVTLRCSPRSGDLSVYWYQQSLDQGLQFLIQYYNGEERAKGNILERFSAQQFPDLHSELNLSSLELGDSALYFCASSVEGQRDSPLHFGNGTRLTVT.

The chain is built from TRBV6-5 and TRBJ1-1, with a weak D call TRBD1 (5 bases). V was clipped by 10 bases and J by 1 base, with 13 bases between them. CDR3 length equals 13 residues. The V gene's germline CDR1 is MNHEY and CDR2 SVGAGI. CDR3 protein: CATAQGTNTEAFF. For the CDR3, the DNA is TGTGCCACCGCGCAGGGTACGAACACTGAAGCTTTCTTT.

The DNA for the CDR3 is TGCGCCAGCAGCTTGGAGGGGGCAGGCAATCAGCCCCAGCATTTT. This codes for CASSLEGAGNQPQHF. The chain is built from TRBV5-1 and TRBJ1-5, with TRBD1 identical over 7 bases. V dropped 0 bases and J dropped 2; count of bases not matched to a gene: 2. This CDR3 is built from 15 residues. Germline V CDR1 and CDR2: SGHRS, YFSETQ.

The chain has TRBV7-9 and TRBJ1-2; 7 bases line up with TRBD1. The CDR3 runs 15 residues. Looked up from germline, CDR1 is SEHNR and CDR2 is FQNEAQ (reference sequence). Trimming removed 4 bases from V and 2 bases from J; junction bases left unmatched: 7. The CDR3 DNA sequence: TGTGCCAGCAGCTCCAACAGGGGATTGAACTATGGCTACACCTTC. This encodes CASSSNRGLNYGYTF.

The rearrangement joins TRBV19 to TRBJ1-1; D remains ambiguous. The CDR3 length is 13 residues. The V gene lost 5 bases and the J gene lost 1 base, with 8 bases spanning the gap. Germline V gives CDR1 LNHDA, CDR2 SQIVND (reference sequence). CDR3 DNA: TGTGCCAGTAGTCCTCAGTGGAACACTGAAGCTTTCTTT. This translates into CASSPQWNTEAFF.

The chain is built from TRBV24-1 and TRBJ2-1; 12 bases align to TRBD2. Germline CDR1 KGHDR, CDR2 SFDVKD. V lost 3 bases, J lost 7 bases, and 9 bases stayed unmatched. The CDR3 covers 17 residues. The CDR3 coding sequence is TGTGCCACCAGTGATCCTACTCCCGGGACTAGCGGGAATGAGCAGTTCTTC. It codes for CATSDPTPGTSGNEQFF.

V is TRBV7-2 and J is TRBJ1-1; maybe TRBD1 (5 bases). The CDR3 is made up of 14 amino acids. Looked up from germline, CDR1 is SGHTA and CDR2 is FQGNSA. Trimming took off 4 bases at V and 0 bases at J, with 9 bases between the two ends. This chain's CDR3 is CASSSRAVNTEAFF. In DNA form, the CDR3 reads TGTGCCAGCAGCTCCAGGGCGGTGAACACTGAAGCTTTCTTT.

The genes are TRBV6-5 and TRBJ1-2; D gene ambiguous. The CDR3 has 14 amino acids. CDR1 and CDR2 (germline): MNHEY, SVGAGI. The V gene lost 5 bases and the J gene lost 5 bases, with 15 bases spanning the gap. The CDR3 region has the DNA TGTGCCAGCAGTCCTCGTCTTGTGTCGTATGGCTACACCTTC. Its translation is CASSPRLVSYGYTF.

The rearrangement links TRBV3-1 (or the pseudogene TRBV3-2) to TRBJ2-2; the match to TRBD2 covers 7 bases. J lost 5 bases, V lost 1 base, and 1 base had no gene match. This CDR3 has 14 amino acids. CDR1 and CDR2 (germline): LGHDT, YNNKEL (reference sequence). CDR3 nucleotide sequence: TGTGCCAGCAGCCAAGTGGGGGGGACCGGGGAGCTGTTTTTT. Translating gives CASSQVGGTGELFF.

The rearrangement links TRBV7-9 to TRBJ2-2, with TRBD2 matching 7 bases. The CDR3 is made up of 15 amino acids. Germline-derived CDR1 and CDR2 are SEHNR and FQNEAQ (reference sequence). Germline trimming cut 5 bases from V and 4 bases from J; bases unmatched to any gene: 7. The CDR3 reads CASSLGLVPTGELFF. CDR3 nucleotide sequence: TGTGCCAGCAGCCTAGGACTAGTCCCCACCGGGGAGCTGTTTTTT. The whole variable domain, remainder taken from reference TRBV7-9 and TRBJ2-2, is DTGVSQNPRHKITKRGQNVTFRCDPISEHNRLYWYRQTLGQGPEFLTYFQNEAQLEKSRLLSDRFSAERPKGSFSTLEIQRTEQGDSAMYLCASSLGLVPTGELFFGEGSRLTVL.

This chain uses TRBV9 with TRBJ1-2; D is unresolved. V lost 2 bases to trimming and J lost 5 bases, with 13 bases between them. This CDR3 is built from 14 residues. CDR1 is SGDLS, CDR2 YYNGEE, per germline. In DNA form, the CDR3 reads TGTGCCAGCAGCGTCTCCGCCGGGAGGTATGGCTACACCTTC. This encodes CASSVSAGRYGYTF.

The gene calls are TRBV18 and TRBJ2-1, with 8 bases lining up with TRBD2. The CDR3 is 18 amino acids. The J segment lost 0 bases and the V segment lost 2 bases, leaving 9 bases of the junction unmatched. CDR1 KGHSH and CDR2 LQKENI come from the germline V gene. DNA for the CDR3: TGTGCCAGCTCACCATTCTTGTCGGGAGGGAGCTCCTACAATGAGCAGTTCTTC. Translating gives CASSPFLSGGSSYNEQFF.

The genes are TRBV19 and TRBJ2-3, with a weak D call TRBD1 (6 bases). Per germline, CDR1 LNHDA and CDR2 SQIVND (reference sequence). This CDR3 comprises 15 residues. V lost 11 bases, J lost 7 bases, and 25 bases lay in between. The chain's CDR3 is CASGAVPPTGYTQYF. Here the CDR3 DNA reads TGTGCCTCAGGGGCCGTGCCCCCGACCGGGTATACGCAGTATTTT.

The V and J genes are TRBV18 and TRBJ1-1; D not certain. Germline V gene data show CDR1 as KGHSH and CDR2 as LQKENI. The CDR3 runs to 13 residues. Trimming removed 6 bases from V and 0 bases from J, with 8 bases in between. The CDR3, as DNA: TGTGCCAGCTCTGGGGAGGTGAACACTGAAGCTTTCTTT. It specifies CASSGEVNTEAFF.

The chain links TRBV13 to TRBJ1-4; TRBD1 matches at 9 bases. Per germline, CDR1 PRHDT and CDR2 FYEKMQ (reference sequence). J gave up 3 bases and V 5 bases, and 7 bases lay outside the gene matches. The CDR3 runs 16 residues. Written as DNA, the CDR3 is TGTGCCAGCAGCCTCGACAGGGGGGTATCTAATGAAAAACTGTTTTTT. Protein product: CASSLDRGVSNEKLFF.